This T cell receptor beta chain was identified during a study of blood T cell repertoires in COVID-19. This clone was detected only once. Other nucleotide sequences in the sample specify the same CDR3. Here immunoSEQ multiplex PCR was the method, and the copy in TCRdb shows in-frame clones only, minus some. Here the sample spans a few hundred thousand clones, around 85% being singletons. The germline V and J ends were trimmed by 6 bases and 1 base, with 6 bases remaining between them. The CDR3 length is 12 residues. The study assigned cohorts using participant-reported clinical history. The sequence was collected from a woman in her fifties or sixties who had recovered from COVID-19. Sequencing was done on a sample of PBMCs or T cells enriched from blood (not recorded which). The genes are TRBV12-3 or TRBV12-4 and TRBJ1-2, with D unclear. DNA of the CDR3: TGTGCCAGCAGCCCCGGTAACTATGGCTACACCTTC. Its protein product is CASSPGNYGYTF.